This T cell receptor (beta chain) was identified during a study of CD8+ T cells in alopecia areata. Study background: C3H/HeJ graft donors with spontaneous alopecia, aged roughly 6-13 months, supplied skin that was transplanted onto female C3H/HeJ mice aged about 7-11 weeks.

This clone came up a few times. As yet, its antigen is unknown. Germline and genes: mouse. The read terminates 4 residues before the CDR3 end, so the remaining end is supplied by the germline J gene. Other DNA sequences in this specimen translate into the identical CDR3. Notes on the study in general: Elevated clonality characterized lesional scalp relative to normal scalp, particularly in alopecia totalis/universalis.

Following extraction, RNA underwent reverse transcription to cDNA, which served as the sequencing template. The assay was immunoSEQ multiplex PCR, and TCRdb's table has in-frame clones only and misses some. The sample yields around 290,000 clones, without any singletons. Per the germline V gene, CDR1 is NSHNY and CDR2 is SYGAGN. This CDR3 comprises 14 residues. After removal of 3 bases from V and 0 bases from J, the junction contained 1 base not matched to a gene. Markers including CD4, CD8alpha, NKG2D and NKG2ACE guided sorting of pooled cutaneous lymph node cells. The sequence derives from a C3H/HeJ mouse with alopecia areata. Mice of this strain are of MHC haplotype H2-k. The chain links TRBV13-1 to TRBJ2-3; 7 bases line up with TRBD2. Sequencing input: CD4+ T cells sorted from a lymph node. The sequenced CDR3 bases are TGTGCCAGCAGTGGTGGGGGGAGTGCAGAA. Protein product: CASSGGGSAE. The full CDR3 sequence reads CASSGGGSAETLYF.